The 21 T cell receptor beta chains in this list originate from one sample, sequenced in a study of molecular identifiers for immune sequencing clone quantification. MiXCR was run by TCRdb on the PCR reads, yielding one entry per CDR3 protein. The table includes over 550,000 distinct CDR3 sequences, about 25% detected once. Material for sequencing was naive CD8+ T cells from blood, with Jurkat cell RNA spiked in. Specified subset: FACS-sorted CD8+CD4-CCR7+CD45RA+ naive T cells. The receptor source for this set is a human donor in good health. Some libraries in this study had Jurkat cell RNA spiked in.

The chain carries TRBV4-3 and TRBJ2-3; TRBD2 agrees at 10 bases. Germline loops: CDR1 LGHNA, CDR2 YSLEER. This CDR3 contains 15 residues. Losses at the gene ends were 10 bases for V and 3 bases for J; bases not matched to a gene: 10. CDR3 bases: TGCGCCACCTCCACTAGCGGGGCGTTAACAGATACGCAGTATTTT. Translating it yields CATSTSGALTDTQYF.

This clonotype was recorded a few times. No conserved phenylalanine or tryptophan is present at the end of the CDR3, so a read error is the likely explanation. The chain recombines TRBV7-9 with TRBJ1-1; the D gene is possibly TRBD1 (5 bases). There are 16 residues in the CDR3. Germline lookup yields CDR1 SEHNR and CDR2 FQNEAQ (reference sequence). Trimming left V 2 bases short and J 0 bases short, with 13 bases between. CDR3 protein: CASSLNGGSMNTEAFL. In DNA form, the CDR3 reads TGTGCCAGCAGCTTAAATGGGGGATCCATGAACACTGAAGCTTTCCTT.

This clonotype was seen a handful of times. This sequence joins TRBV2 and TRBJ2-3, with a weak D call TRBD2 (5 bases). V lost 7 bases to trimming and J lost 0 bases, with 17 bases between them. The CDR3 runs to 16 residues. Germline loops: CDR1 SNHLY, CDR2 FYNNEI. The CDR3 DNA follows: TGTGCCAGCAATCCCTGGCGTGGACTTAGCACAGATACGCAGTATTTT. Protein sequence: CASNPWRGLSTDTQYF.

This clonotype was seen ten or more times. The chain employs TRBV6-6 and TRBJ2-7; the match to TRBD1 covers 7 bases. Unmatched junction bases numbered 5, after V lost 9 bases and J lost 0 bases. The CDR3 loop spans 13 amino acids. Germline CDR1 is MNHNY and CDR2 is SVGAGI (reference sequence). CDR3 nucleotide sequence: TGTGCCAGTACCCAGGGGGTCTCCTACGAGCAGTACTTC. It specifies CASTQGVSYEQYF.

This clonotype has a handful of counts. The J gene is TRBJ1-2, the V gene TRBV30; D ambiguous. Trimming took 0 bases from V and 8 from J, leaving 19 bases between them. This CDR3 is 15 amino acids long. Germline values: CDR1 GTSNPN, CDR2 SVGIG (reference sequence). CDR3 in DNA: TGTGCCTGGAGTGTTTCTCTGTCGCCAAGTTGGGGCTACACCTTC. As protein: CAWSVSLSPSWGYTF.

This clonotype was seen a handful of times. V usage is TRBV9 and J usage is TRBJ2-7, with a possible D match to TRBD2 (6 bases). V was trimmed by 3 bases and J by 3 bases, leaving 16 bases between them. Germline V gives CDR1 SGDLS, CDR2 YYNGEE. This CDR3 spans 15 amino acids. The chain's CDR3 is CASSARLGEGYEQYF. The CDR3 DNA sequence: TGTGCCAGCAGCGCTAGACTAGGCGAGGGCTACGAGCAGTACTTC.

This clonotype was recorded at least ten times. The DNA of the CDR3 is TGTGCCAGCAGCTTAGCTGTCACAAACTCTGAAGCTTTCTTT. It codes for CASSLAVTNSEAFF. The chain is built from TRBV7-9 and TRBJ1-1; no firm D call. CDR3 length: 14 amino acids. The germline V and J ends were trimmed by 0 bases and 6 bases, with 11 bases remaining between them. Germline-derived CDR1 and CDR2 are SEHNR and FQNEAQ (reference sequence).

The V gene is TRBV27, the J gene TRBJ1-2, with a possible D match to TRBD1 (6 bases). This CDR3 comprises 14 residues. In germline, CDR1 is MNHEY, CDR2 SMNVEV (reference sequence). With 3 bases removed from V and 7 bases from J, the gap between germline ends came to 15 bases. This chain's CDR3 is CASSFQTGSSGYTF. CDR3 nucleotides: TGTGCCAGCAGTTTTCAAACAGGGAGTTCTGGCTACACCTTC.

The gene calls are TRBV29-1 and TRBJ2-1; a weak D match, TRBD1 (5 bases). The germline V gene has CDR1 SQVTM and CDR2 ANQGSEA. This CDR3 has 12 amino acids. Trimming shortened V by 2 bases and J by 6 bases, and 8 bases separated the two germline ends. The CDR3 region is CSVERGSNEQFF. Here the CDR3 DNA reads TGCAGCGTTGAAAGGGGTAGCAATGAGCAGTTCTTC.

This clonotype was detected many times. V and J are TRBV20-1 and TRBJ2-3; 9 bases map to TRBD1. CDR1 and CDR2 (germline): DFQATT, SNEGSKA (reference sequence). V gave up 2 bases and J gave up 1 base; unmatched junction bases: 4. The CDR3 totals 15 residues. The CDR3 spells CSARRGQGGTDTQYF. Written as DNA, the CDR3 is TGCAGTGCTAGACGGGGACAGGGTGGCACAGATACGCAGTATTTT.

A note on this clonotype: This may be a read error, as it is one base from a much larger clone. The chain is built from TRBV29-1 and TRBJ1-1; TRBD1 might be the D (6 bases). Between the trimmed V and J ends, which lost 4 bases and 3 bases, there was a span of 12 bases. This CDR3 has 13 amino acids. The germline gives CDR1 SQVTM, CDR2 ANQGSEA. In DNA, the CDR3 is TGCAGCGTTGTTCAGGGGCTCGACACTGAAGCTTTCTTT. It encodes CSVVQGLDTEAFF.

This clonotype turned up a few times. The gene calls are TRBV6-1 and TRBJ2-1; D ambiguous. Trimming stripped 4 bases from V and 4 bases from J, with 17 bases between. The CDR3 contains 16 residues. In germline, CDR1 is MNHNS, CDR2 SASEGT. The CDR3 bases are TGTGCCAGCAGTGCGCCGGGTTTTGGGGAATACAATGAGCAGTTCTTC. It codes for CASSAPGFGEYNEQFF.

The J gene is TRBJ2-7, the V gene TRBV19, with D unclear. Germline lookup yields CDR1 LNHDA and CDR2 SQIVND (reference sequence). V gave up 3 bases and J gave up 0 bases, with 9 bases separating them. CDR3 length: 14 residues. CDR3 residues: CASSIAGVSYEQYF. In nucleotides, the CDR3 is TGTGCCAGTAGTATTGCAGGAGTCTCCTACGAGCAGTACTTC.

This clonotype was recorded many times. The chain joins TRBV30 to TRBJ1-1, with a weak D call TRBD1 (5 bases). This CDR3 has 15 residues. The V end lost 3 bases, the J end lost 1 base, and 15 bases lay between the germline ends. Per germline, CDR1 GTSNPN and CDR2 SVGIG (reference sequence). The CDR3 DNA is TGTGCCTGGAGGCCCGACAGCGTCCCGAACACTGAAGCTTTCTTT. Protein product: CAWRPDSVPNTEAFF.

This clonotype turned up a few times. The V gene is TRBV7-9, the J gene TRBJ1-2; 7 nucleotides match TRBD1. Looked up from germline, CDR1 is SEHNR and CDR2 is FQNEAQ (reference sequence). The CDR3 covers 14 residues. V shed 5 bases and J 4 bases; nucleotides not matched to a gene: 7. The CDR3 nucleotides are TGTGCCAGCAGCCCCCTCCCAGGGGGCTATGGCTACACCTTC. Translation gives CASSPLPGGYGYTF.

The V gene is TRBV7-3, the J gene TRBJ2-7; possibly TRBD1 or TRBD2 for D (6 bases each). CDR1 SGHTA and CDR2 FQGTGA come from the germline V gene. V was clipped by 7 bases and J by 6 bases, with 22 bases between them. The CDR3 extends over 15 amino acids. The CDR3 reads CASNRTFSGGGEQYF. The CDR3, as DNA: TGTGCCAGCAACAGGACGTTTAGCGGAGGGGGCGAGCAGTACTTC.

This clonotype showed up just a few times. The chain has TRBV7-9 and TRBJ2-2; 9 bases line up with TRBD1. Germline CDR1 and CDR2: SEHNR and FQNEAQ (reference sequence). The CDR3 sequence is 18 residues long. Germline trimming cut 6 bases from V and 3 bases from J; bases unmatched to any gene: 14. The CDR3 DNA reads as TGTGCCAGCAGTTCCCAAACCGGGGACAGGGATTACACCGGGGAGCTGTTTTTT. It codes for CASSSQTGDRDYTGELFF.

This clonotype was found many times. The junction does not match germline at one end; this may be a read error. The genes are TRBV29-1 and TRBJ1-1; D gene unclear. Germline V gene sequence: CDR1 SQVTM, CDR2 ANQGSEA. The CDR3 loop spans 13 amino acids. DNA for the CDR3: TGCAGCGTTCAAGAGACCAGAGGGACTGAAGCTTTCTTT. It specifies CSVQETRGTEAFF.

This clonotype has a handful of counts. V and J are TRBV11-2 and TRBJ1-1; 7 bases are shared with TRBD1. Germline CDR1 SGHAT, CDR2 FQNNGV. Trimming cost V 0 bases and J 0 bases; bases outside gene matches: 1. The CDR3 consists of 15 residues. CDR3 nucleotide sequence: TGTGCCAGCAGCTTAGATGGGACAGTGAACACTGAAGCTTTCTTT. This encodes CASSLDGTVNTEAFF.

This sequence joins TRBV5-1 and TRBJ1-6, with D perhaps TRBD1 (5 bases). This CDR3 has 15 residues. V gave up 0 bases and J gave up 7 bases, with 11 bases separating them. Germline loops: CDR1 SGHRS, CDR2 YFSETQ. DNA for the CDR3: TGCGCCAGCAGCTTGGTTGGACACTGGAATTCACCCCTCCACTTT. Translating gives CASSLVGHWNSPLHF.

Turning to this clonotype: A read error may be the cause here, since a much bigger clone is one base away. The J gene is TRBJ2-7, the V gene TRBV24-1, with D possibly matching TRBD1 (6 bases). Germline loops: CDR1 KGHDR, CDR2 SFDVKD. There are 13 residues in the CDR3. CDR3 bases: TGTGCCACCAGTGACTCCAGGGGATACGCGCAGTACTTC. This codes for CATSDSRGYAQYF.